This TCR beta chain was sequenced in a study of shared clonotypes between healthy human individuals. Study-level findings and limits: In general, naive subsets displayed greater estimated richness than memory subsets did. Blood alone was sampled, and tissue repertoires likely differ.

At deep level, the assay was performed. Some clones are missing from TCRdb's copy, which holds only in-frame ones; the method was immunoSEQ multiplex PCR. Among some 1.4 million clones listed, about 96% were seen once. Worth noting for this clone: Its antigen is as yet unknown.

Nashville, Tennessee was home to all donors, who were Caucasian adults. The sample was naive CD4+ T cells sorted from blood. Subset defined: CD45RA+ positively selected. The sequence was collected from a man aged 30 to 45 in good health.

This CDR3 is CASKGQGMNTEAFF. CDR3 in DNA: TGCGCCAGCAAAGGGCAGGGGATGAACACTGAAGCTTTCTTT. The rearrangement joins TRBV5-1 to TRBJ1-1; D perhaps matches TRBD1 (6 bases). In germline, CDR1 is SGHRS, CDR2 YFSETQ. V was pared by 6 bases and J by 0 bases, with 12 bases between. The CDR3 extends over 14 amino acids.